This TCR beta chain comes out of a study of T cells in Graves' hyperthyroidism and ophthalmopathy. Study-wide results and caveats: A 13 V-J model separated ophthalmopathy from stable hyperthyroidism. Expanded thyroid clonotypes (above 0.001) were mostly also found in blood.

For the diagnoses, clinical symptoms, serum thyroxine and TRAb, thyroid ultrasound and orbital computed tomography were used. Comments on this clonotype: Its antigen is currently unknown.

What was amplified from RNA transcripts were TCR beta CDR3 regions. When the TCR CDR3 underwent first-round RT-PCR, the HTBI primer set was used. MiXCR was run by TCRdb on the multiplex PCR reads, yielding one entry per CDR3 protein. This sample carries approximately 98,000 distinct CDR3 sequences, approximately 42% of them seen once, and the ten largest clones take roughly a tenth. V was pared by 0 bases and J by 3 bases, with 9 bases between. Germline CDR1 SGHRS, CDR2 YFSETQ. CDR3 length equals 14 residues. J is TRBJ2-5 and V is TRBV5-1; D not resolved. The sequencing input was peripheral blood or thyroid tissue (not recorded which). This receptor was obtained from a woman younger than 45 with Graves' hyperthyroidism. The CDR3 protein is CASSLAAEEETQYF. DNA of the CDR3: TGCGCCAGCAGCTTGGCCGCGGAAGAAGAGACCCAGTACTTC.